This entry is about one T cell receptor (beta chain). Its antigen is not yet known. No much larger clone is present one base from it, and per-base qualities are unavailable. This sample is part of a study of shared clonotypes between healthy human individuals (dated by TCRdb to the early 2020s). Turning to the overall study: Two women and a few men aged 18 to 49 years were included in the cohort. Per donor, three plates each were used for CD4 naive and CD4 memory, two for CD8 naive, and one for CD8 memory. The study deeply sequenced blood TCR repertoires of five healthy adults to estimate repertoire size and the extent of clonotype sharing between individuals. To increase sequencing depth and limit assay-specific biases, different laboratories used diverse techniques to prepare libraries and sequence TCR repertoires. Per donor, leukapheresis produced somewhere between about 0.8 and 9.5 billion PBMCs. General conclusions and limits of the study: Higher generation probabilities were observed for clonotypes shared by all four sorted-subset donors than for non-shared clonotypes. Only blood was sampled, and tissue TCR repertoires likely differ from those in blood. The genetic and exposure-history diversity represented was limited by the small number of donors. Across a few donors, 4.5% to 6.5% of naive CD4, roughly 3.3% of naive CD8, around 2.5% of memory CD4, and around 0.4% of memory CD8 clonotypes were shared. Even with the large sequencing depth, rarefaction of the sorted-subset datasets indicated that sequencing was incomplete. Estimated clonotype richness was generally larger for naive than for memory subsets. Pairwise subsampling indicated that sequencing depth was expected to affect the degree of clonotype sharing among donors.

The donors were healthy, HIV-negative adults with no recently reported acute infections or vaccinations. Only Caucasian adults living in Nashville, Tennessee, USA were represented among the donors. Magnetic negative selection was used to enrich CD4+ T cells, after which naive cells were positively selected on CD45RA and the negative fraction became the memory subset. Blood was collected by leukapheresis, and PBMCs were isolated by Ficoll-Histopaque density gradient centrifugation and then cryopreserved in liquid nitrogen vapor phase. Purity and quantity of every magnetically sorted T cell population were checked by analytical flow cytometry. Genomic DNA was isolated from every sorted fraction and measured by UV absorbance on a Nanodrop 2000c. Taken from the germline V gene, the CDR1 and CDR2 loops are MNHEY and SVGAGI. The CDR3 spans 15 residues, from the cysteine through the phenylalanine. Here the CDR3 DNA is all that survives: 45 bases in frame from base 1. The V and J ends are trimmed by 4 bases and 4 bases, leaving 16 bases between them.

TCR CDR3 regions were amplified from genomic DNA by multiplex PCR using the deep immunoSEQ assay. Extracted genomic DNA from each cell subset was distributed evenly across all wells of several immunoSEQ 96-well plates, and each plate was treated as a replicate. For sorted subsets, around 0.2 ug of genomic DNA, equivalent to roughly 30,000 T cell genomes, went into each replicate PCR. Purified libraries were measured with a Qubit 3.0 fluorometer, size-checked on a Bioanalyzer 2100, and measured again with the KAPA Library Quantification kit. A separate single-read 150-cycle Illumina NextSeq 550 flow cell was used to sequence each immunoSEQ 96-well plate. Per the original workflow: Because the immunoSEQ output held only junctional sequences and lacked quality scores, the filtering could not match the filtering applied to full-length reads. To assign V/J genes and CDR3, sequences were annotated against IMGT germline references using PyIR, a Python wrapper for IgBLAST v1.9. Any read was removed if the V/J assignment was weak (E-value above 1e-6), the CDR3 was missing, or the read contained stop codons, out-of-frame junctions, or ambiguous translated residues. V3J clonotypes were defined by identical inferred V gene, J gene, and CDR3 amino acid sequence. To compute the percentage overlap between repertoires, the number of shared unique clonotypes was divided by the size of the smaller repertoire. Richness of each repertoire was evaluated using RTK rarefaction, the Chao1 estimator, and Recon v2.1 estimates of unobserved clonotypes. OLGA was used to compute generation probabilities for all TCRbeta clonotypes that the gDNA method yielded from four donors. Sourced from immuneACCESS, this table was stored by TCRdb with only in-frame sequences that have V and J called. A share of the clones is absent; for the studies checked, an unresolved V gene accounts for under half, and the remainder has no known explanation. V and J calls plus clone size are reproduced from that table; the DNA served to infer D and trimming. The sample table contains roughly 2.2 million clones; only one count was recorded for 85% to 95% of them. The ten largest account for 0.35% to 0.45% of the sample.

The chain links TRBV6-5 with TRBJ2-5; the D gene lacks a confident call. The material sequenced was naive CD4+ T cells from PBMCs. In light of the paper, this sample's cell subset or site label describes: CD45RA+ positively selected. The TCR sequence derives from a man aged 18 to 35 in good health. Some clones in this sample may be carry-over from other donors' samples. CDR3 protein: CASSSQTTSTETQYF. The nucleotides read TGTGCCAGCAGTTCTCAGACAACTTCGACAGAGACCCAGTACTTC.